The 30 T cell receptor beta chains below all came from one sample that was sequenced in a study of blood T cell repertoires in COVID-19. TCRdb's table, derived via immunoSEQ multiplex PCR, lists solely in-frame clones and lacks some. This table has about 100,000 clones, over 85% appearing once. Sequencing was done on a sample of peripheral blood. All receptors come from a man aged 70-80 years with acute or convalescent COVID-19.

The chain couples TRBV5-8 to TRBJ2-7; 10 bases are a match to TRBD1. V dropped 4 bases and J dropped 0; count of bases not matched to a gene: 16. This CDR3 contains 19 residues. Germline CDR1 reads SGHTS; CDR2 reads YDEGEE. The chain's CDR3 is CASSPVNDRGLPSSYEQYF. The CDR3, as DNA: TGTGCCAGCAGCCCCGTTAACGACAGGGGGCTCCCAAGCTCCTACGAGCAGTACTTC.

This chain links TRBV7-2 with TRBJ1-3; D is unclear. Per germline, CDR1 SGHTA and CDR2 FQGNSA. The V end was cut by 5 bases, the J end by 0 bases, with 8 bases between. This CDR3 has 14 residues. The CDR3 DNA sequence: TGTGCCAGCAGCCAGGAAACCTCTGGAAACACCATATATTTT. This translates into CASSQETSGNTIYF.

Comment on this clone: Other DNA variants within this sample encode the same CDR3. The chain joins TRBV5-8 to TRBJ2-2, with D possibly matching TRBD2 (5 bases). CDR3 length equals 16 residues. Germline CDR1 is SGHTS and CDR2 is YDEGEE. The V end was cut by 3 bases, the J end by 0 bases, with 12 bases between. The CDR3 loop reads CASSSGRTSNTGELFF. Here the CDR3 DNA reads TGTGCCAGCAGCTCTGGACGGACTTCGAACACCGGGGAGCTGTTTTTT.

The chain has TRBV6-5 and TRBJ1-2, with 10 bases lining up with TRBD1. This CDR3 region has 15 residues. V lost 4 bases to trimming and J lost 5 bases; unmatched junction nucleotides: 7. Looked up from germline, CDR1 is MNHEY and CDR2 is SVGAGI. This chain's CDR3 is CASSSPGQGRYGYTF. CDR3 bases: TGTGCCAGCAGTTCACCGGGACAGGGGCGGTATGGCTACACCTTC.

This sequence joins TRBV7-2 and TRBJ1-4; 9 nucleotides match TRBD1. Germline V CDR1 and CDR2: SGHTA, FQGNSA. CDR3 length: 18 residues. After removal of 7 bases from V and 7 bases from J, the junction contained 19 bases not matched to a gene. The CDR3 loop reads CASIVSVGQGDLSEKLFF. The CDR3 DNA sequence: TGTGCCAGCATCGTTAGTGTGGGACAGGGTGATCTATCTGAAAAACTGTTTTTT.

The chain uses TRBV18 and TRBJ2-1; 10 bases agree with TRBD2. There are 15 residues in the CDR3. V was clipped by 3 bases and J by 5 bases; unmatched bases: 4. CDR1 and CDR2 from the germline V gene are KGHSH and LQKENI. The chain's CDR3 is CASSPLAGDDNEQFF. DNA for the CDR3: TGTGCCAGCTCACCTCTAGCGGGAGACGACAATGAGCAGTTCTTC.

V gene TRBV7-2 combines with J gene TRBJ2-1; TRBD2 agrees at 9 bases. CDR3 size: 14 residues. Germline CDR1 SGHTA, CDR2 FQGNSA. Losses at the gene ends were 5 bases for V and 8 bases for J; bases not matched to a gene: 7. This chain's CDR3 is CASSPRVAGDEQFF. The CDR3 DNA follows: TGTGCCAGCAGCCCACGGGTAGCGGGGGATGAGCAGTTCTTC.

The chain's CDR3 is CSASRGGAPGIQYF. The CDR3 DNA reads TGCAGTGCTAGTAGAGGGGGGGCCCCTGGCATTCAGTACTTC. V usage is TRBV20-1 and J usage is TRBJ2-4, with a tentative D call TRBD2 (7 bases). In germline, CDR1 is DFQATT, CDR2 SNEGSKA (reference sequence). Trimming took 3 bases from V and 9 from J, leaving 18 bases between them. The CDR3 is 14 residues long.

The V gene is TRBV11-2, the J gene TRBJ2-2; 12 nucleotides agree with TRBD2. J lost 3 bases, V lost 5 bases, and 1 base had no gene match. Per germline, CDR1 SGHAT and CDR2 FQNNGV. The CDR3 runs to 15 residues. The CDR3 DNA is TGTGCCAGCAGCCGGACTAGCGGGGACACCGGGGAGCTGTTTTTT. This codes for CASSRTSGDTGELFF.

The chain combines TRBV6-1 with TRBJ2-3; possible D gene TRBD2, 6 bases. The CDR3 contains 16 residues. Germline V lookup: CDR1 MNHNS, CDR2 SASEGT. Trimming removed 0 bases at V and 2 bases at J, with 12 bases between. The CDR3 nucleotides are TGTGCCAGCAGTGAAGCGCCCGGGGGTCCCACAGATACGCAGTATTTT. Protein product: CASSEAPGGPTDTQYF.

With respect to this clone: Sequence at one end of the junction differs from germline and may be a read error. This rearrangement joins TRBV18 to TRBJ1-2, with 8 bases identical to TRBD1. CDR1 is KGHSH, CDR2 LQKENI, per germline. CDR3 length: 12 residues. Written as DNA, the CDR3 is TGTGCCAGCTCACCAGATCCGGGACAGGCCTCCTTC. As protein: CASSPDPGQASF. Filled out from reference TRBV18 and TRBJ1-2, the complete variable domain reads NAGVMQNPRHLVRRRGQEARLRCSPMKGHSHVYWYRQLPEEGLKFMVYLQKENIIDESGMPKERFSAEFPKEGPSILRIQQVVRGDSAAYFCASSPDPGQASFGSGTRLTVV.

The chain combines TRBV7-9 with TRBJ2-2; 12 bases map to TRBD1. The CDR3 has 15 amino acids. Germline CDR1 reads SEHNR; CDR2 reads FQNEAQ (reference sequence). V shed 5 bases, J shed 4 bases, and the junction held 2 bases outside the gene matches. This chain's CDR3 is CASSGTGGFTGELFF. In DNA, the CDR3 is TGTGCCAGCAGCGGGACAGGGGGCTTCACCGGGGAGCTGTTTTTT.

The chain is built from TRBV1 and TRBJ2-7; TRBD2 is the table's D call, not checked against the DNA. TRBV1 is tagged as a pseudogene. The CDR3 loop spans 18 amino acids. As DNA, the CDR3 is TGCACCAGCAGCCAAGAAAGAAAGATCCGGGAGCGAGGGTACGAGCAGTACTTC. Protein product: CTSSQERKIRERGYEQYF.

This chain joins TRBV18 and TRBJ2-7; D might be TRBD2 (5 bases). Trimming removed 0 bases from V and 7 bases from J, with 19 bases in between. The CDR3 extends over 16 amino acids. Germline V CDR1 and CDR2: KGHSH, LQKENI. The CDR3 DNA sequence: TGTGCCAGCTCACCACCGTCGCTAGCCGCAACGGGGGAGCAGTACTTC. Protein: CASSPPSLAATGEQYF.

V gene TRBV5-6 combines with J gene TRBJ1-3; 7 positions agree with TRBD1. The CDR3 contains 15 residues. The V segment lost 4 bases and the J segment 1 base; nucleotides outside the gene matches: 5. CDR1 SGHDT and CDR2 YYEEEE come from the germline V gene. The CDR3 reads CASSLRDSSGNTIYF. DNA of the CDR3: TGTGCCAGCAGCCTCCGGGACAGTTCTGGAAACACCATATATTTT.

This chain uses TRBV28 with TRBJ2-7, with D perhaps matching TRBD1 (5 bases). Looked up from germline, CDR1 is MDHEN and CDR2 is SYDVKM. Trimming removed 6 bases at V and 0 bases at J, with 12 bases between. The CDR3 totals 14 residues. The CDR3 DNA reads as TGTGCCAGCAGCAAGTCAGGGCGCTCCTACGAGCAGTACTTC. As protein: CASSKSGRSYEQYF.

CDR3 sequence: CASRRTSGGSYEQYF. The DNA for the CDR3 is TGTGCCAGCAGACGGACTAGCGGGGGCTCCTACGAGCAGTACTTC. The rearrangement uses TRBV25-1 and TRBJ2-7, with 13 bases lining up with TRBD2. J lost 0 bases, V lost 6 bases, and 2 bases had no gene match. There are 15 residues in the CDR3. Per the germline V gene, CDR1 is MGHDK and CDR2 is SYGVNS.

CDR3 loop: CASSGSYSYEQYF. The CDR3 DNA reads as TGCGCCAGCAGTGGTAGTTACTCCTACGAGCAGTACTTC. This chain uses TRBV10-1 with TRBJ2-7; D call uncertain. Germline CDR1 is WNHNN and CDR2 is SYGVQD (reference sequence). The CDR3 contains 13 residues. Trimming stripped 4 bases from V and 0 bases from J, with 7 bases between.

The V gene is TRBV18, the J gene TRBJ1-5; possible D gene TRBD1, 5 bases. Looked up from germline, CDR1 is KGHSH and CDR2 is LQKENI. The V gene lost 3 bases and the J gene lost 6 bases, with 12 bases spanning the gap. The CDR3 has 14 residues. The CDR3 sequence is CASSPSGPGQPQHF. Here the CDR3 DNA reads TGTGCCAGCTCACCGTCAGGGCCGGGTCAGCCCCAGCATTTT.

Here the CDR3 DNA reads TGTGCCAGCCTGGCGGGGCTCAATCAGCCCCAGCATTTT. It encodes CASLAGLNQPQHF. This rearrangement joins TRBV6-5 to TRBJ1-5, with a possible D match to TRBD1 (5 bases). This CDR3 has 13 residues. Trimming took 8 bases from V and 3 from J, leaving 11 bases between them. Germline V lookup: CDR1 MNHEY, CDR2 SVGAGI.

The chain is built from TRBV28 and TRBJ2-7; D is uncertain. V lost 7 bases to trimming and J lost 2 bases, with 12 bases between them. Germline lookup yields CDR1 MDHEN and CDR2 SYDVKM. The CDR3 is 13 residues long. This CDR3 is CASTPGSPYEQYF. The CDR3 bases are TGTGCCAGCACCCCCGGGTCCCCCTACGAGCAGTACTTC.

V gene TRBV27 combines with J gene TRBJ2-5; the match to TRBD1 covers 8 bases. Germline V lookup: CDR1 MNHEY, CDR2 SMNVEV (reference sequence). CDR3 size: 13 residues. The V and J ends lost 5 bases and 5 bases, in that order; junction bases with no gene match: 4. The CDR3 nucleotides read TGTGCCAGCAGTGGACAGGGAAGTGAGACCCAGTACTTC. Residues: CASSGQGSETQYF.

The chain combines TRBV7-2 with TRBJ2-7; possibly TRBD1 for D (6 bases). Germline-derived CDR1 and CDR2 are SGHTA and FQGNSA. This CDR3 has 14 residues. V lost 5 bases and J 2 bases, leaving 13 bases between the germline ends. Here the CDR3 DNA reads TGTGCCAGCAGCCTTGGGGCAGGGGCCTACGAGCAGTACTTC. It codes for CASSLGAGAYEQYF.

The gene calls are TRBV2 and TRBJ1-4, with TRBD1 matching over 12 bases. J was trimmed by 7 bases and V by 10 bases; bases with no gene match: 13. The CDR3 is 16 amino acids. Per germline, CDR1 SNHLY and CDR2 FYNNEI. The CDR3 region has the DNA TGTGCCACTCATTCCGGGACAGGGGGCGGGGGTGAAAAACTGTTTTTT. Translating it yields CATHSGTGGGGEKLFF.

This chain links TRBV4-1 with TRBJ2-1; 9 bases line up with TRBD2. V gave up 4 bases and J gave up 7 bases; unmatched junction bases: 14. This CDR3 comprises 17 residues. The germline V gene encodes CDR1 MGHRA and CDR2 YSYEKL. CDR3 sequence reads: CASSPGALAGWENEQFF. In DNA, the CDR3 is TGCGCCAGCAGCCCAGGGGCGCTAGCGGGATGGGAGAATGAGCAGTTCTTC.

This chain links TRBV10-1 with TRBJ1-1, with D possibly matching TRBD1 (6 bases). V dropped 4 bases and J dropped 5 bases, with 11 bases sitting between them. This CDR3 region has 13 residues. The germline gives CDR1 WNHNN, CDR2 SYGVQD (reference sequence). The CDR3 region is CASSATGSTEAFF. The CDR3 DNA sequence: TGCGCCAGCAGTGCAACAGGGAGTACTGAAGCTTTCTTT.

The rearrangement joins TRBV28 to TRBJ1-1; D is possibly TRBD1 (5 bases). From germline, CDR1 is MDHEN and CDR2 SYDVKM. The CDR3 is 13 amino acids. The V end lost 1 base, the J end lost 4 bases, and 7 bases lay between the germline ends. This CDR3 is CASSLSRVTEAFF. CDR3 DNA: TGTGCCAGCAGTTTATCCAGGGTCACTGAAGCTTTCTTT.

This sequence joins TRBV6-6 and TRBJ1-2, with D perhaps matching TRBD1 (5 bases). The V gene's germline CDR1 is MNHNY and CDR2 SVGAGI (reference sequence). This CDR3 region has 15 residues. V was shortened by 3 bases and J by 2 bases, with 13 bases between the two germline ends. Here the CDR3 reads CASSYRQEGNYGYTF. The CDR3 DNA sequence: TGTGCCAGCAGTTATCGGCAGGAGGGGAACTATGGCTACACCTTC.

The CDR3 loop is CASSYSPGNGPNGYTF. DNA of the CDR3: TGTGCCAGCAGTTACTCGCCGGGAAACGGGCCAAACGGCTACACCTTC. The rearrangement links TRBV6-5 to TRBJ1-2; no clear D gene. Germline lookup yields CDR1 MNHEY and CDR2 SVGAGI. Trimming removed 0 bases at V and 8 bases at J, with 19 bases between. The CDR3 consists of 16 residues.

The chain uses TRBV19 and TRBJ1-1; D unresolved. The CDR3 totals 15 residues. Germline V gene data show CDR1 as LNHDA and CDR2 as SQIVND (reference sequence). V was cut by 0 bases and J by 1 base, with 9 bases left in between. As DNA, the CDR3 is TGTGCCAGTAGTATAGAGTACAGCCCGAACACTGAAGCTTTCTTT. Amino acids: CASSIEYSPNTEAFF.